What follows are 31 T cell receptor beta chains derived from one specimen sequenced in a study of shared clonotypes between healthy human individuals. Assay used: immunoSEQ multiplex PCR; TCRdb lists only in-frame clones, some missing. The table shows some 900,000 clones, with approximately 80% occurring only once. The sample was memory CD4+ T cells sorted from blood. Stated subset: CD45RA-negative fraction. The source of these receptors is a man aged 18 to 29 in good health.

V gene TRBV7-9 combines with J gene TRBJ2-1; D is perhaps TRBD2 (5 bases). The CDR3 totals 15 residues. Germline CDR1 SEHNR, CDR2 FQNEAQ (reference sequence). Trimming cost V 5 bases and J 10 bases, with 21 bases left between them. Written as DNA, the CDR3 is TGTGCCAGCAGCCGTGATCGGGGAACCCTTGGAGAGCAGTTCTTC. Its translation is CASSRDRGTLGEQFF.

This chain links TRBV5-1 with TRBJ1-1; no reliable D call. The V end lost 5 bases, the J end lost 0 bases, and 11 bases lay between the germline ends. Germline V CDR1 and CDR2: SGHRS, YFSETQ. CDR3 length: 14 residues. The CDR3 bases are TGCGCCAGCAGTTTGAAGGATTTGAACACTGAAGCTTTCTTT. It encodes CASSLKDLNTEAFF.

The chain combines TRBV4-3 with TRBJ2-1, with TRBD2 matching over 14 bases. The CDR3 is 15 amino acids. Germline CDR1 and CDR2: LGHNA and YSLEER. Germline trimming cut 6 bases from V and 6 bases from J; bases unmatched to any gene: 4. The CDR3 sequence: CASRWGTSGSNEQFF. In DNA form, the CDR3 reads TGCGCCAGCAGGTGGGGGACTAGCGGGAGCAATGAGCAGTTCTTC.

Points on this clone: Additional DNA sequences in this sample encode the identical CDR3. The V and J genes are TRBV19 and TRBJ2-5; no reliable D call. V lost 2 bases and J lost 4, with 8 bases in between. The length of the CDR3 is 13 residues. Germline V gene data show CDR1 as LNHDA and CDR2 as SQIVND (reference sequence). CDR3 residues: CASSINRGETQYF. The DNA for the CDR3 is TGTGCCAGTAGTATAAACCGAGGAGAGACCCAGTACTTC.

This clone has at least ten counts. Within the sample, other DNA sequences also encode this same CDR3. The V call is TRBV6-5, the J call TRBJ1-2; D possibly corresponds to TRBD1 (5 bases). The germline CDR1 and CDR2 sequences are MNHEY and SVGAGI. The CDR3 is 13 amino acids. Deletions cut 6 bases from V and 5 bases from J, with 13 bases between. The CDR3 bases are TGTGCCAGCAGGCCGACGGGGGGTTATGGCTACACCTTC. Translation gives CASRPTGGYGYTF.

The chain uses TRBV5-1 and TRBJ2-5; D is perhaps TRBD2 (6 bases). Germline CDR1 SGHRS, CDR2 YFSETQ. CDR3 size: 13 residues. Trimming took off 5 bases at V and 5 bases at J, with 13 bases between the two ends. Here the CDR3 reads CASRLTSQETQYF. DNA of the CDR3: TGCGCCAGCAGGCTAACTAGCCAGGAGACCCAGTACTTC. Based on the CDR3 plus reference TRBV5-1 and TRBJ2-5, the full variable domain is KAGVTQTPRYLIKTRGQQVTLSCSPISGHRSVSWYQQTPGQGLQFLFEYFSETQRNKGNFPGRFSGRQFSNSRSEMNVSTLELGDSALYLCASRLTSQETQYFGPGTRLLVL.

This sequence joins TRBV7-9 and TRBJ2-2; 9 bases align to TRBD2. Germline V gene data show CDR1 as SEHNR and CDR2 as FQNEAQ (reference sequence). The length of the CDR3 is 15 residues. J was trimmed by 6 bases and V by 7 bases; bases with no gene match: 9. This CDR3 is CASTPGTSSPGELFF. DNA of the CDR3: TGTGCCAGCACCCCCGGGACTAGCAGCCCCGGGGAGCTGTTTTTT.

The CDR3 protein is CASRGATNEKLFF. The CDR3 DNA reads as TGCGCCAGCAGGGGAGCAACTAATGAAAAACTGTTTTTT. The chain employs TRBV5-1 and TRBJ1-4; no firm D call. The CDR3 contains 13 residues. The V gene's germline CDR1 is SGHRS and CDR2 YFSETQ. Trimming cost V 5 bases and J 0 bases, with 5 bases left between them.

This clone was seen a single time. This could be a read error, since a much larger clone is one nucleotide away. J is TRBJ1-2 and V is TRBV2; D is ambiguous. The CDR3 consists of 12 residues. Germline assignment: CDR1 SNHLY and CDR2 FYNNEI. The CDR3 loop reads CACSEEVGGYTF. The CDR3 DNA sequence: TGTGCCTGCAGTGAAGAAGTTGGCGGCTACACCTTC.

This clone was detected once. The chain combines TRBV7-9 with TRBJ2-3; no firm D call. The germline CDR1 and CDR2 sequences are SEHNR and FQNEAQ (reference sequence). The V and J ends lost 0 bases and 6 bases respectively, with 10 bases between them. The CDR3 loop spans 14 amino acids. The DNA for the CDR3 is TGTGCCAGCAGCTTAGCACTGGACGTGGATACGCAGTATTTT. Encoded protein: CASSLALDVDTQYF.

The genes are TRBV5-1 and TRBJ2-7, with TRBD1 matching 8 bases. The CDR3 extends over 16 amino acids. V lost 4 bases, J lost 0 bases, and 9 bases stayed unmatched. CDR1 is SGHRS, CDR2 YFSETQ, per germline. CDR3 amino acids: CASSQYGQGHSYEQYF. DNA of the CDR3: TGCGCCAGCAGCCAGTACGGACAGGGACACTCCTACGAGCAGTACTTC.

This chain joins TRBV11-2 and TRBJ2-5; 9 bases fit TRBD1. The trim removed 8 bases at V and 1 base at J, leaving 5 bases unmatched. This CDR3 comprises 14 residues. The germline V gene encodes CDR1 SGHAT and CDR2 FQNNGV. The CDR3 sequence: CASGQGQGQETQYF. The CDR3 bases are TGTGCCAGCGGCCAGGGACAGGGCCAAGAGACCCAGTACTTC.

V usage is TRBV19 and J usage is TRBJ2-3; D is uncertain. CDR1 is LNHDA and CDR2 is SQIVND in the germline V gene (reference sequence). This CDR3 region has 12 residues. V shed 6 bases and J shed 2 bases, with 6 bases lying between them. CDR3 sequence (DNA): TGTGCCAGTAGCCGGGCCACAGATACGCAGTATTTT. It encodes CASSRATDTQYF.

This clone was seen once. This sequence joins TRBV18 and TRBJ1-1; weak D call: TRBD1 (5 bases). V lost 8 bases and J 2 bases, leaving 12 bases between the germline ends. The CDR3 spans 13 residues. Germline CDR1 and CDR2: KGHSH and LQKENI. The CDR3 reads CASRAGENTEAFF. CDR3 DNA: TGTGCCAGCCGAGCGGGGGAAAACACTGAAGCTTTCTTT.

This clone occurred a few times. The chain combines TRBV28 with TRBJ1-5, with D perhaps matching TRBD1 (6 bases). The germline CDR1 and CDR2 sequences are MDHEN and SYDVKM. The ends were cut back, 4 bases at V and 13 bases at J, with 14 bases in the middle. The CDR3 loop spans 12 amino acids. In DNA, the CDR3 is TGTGCCAGCAGTTGGACAGTATACCTTCAGCATTTT. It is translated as CASSWTVYLQHF.

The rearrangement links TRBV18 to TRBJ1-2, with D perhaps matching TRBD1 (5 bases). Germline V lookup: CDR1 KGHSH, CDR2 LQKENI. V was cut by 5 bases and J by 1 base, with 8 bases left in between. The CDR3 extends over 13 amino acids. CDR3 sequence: CASSSRDNYGYTF. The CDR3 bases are TGTGCCAGCTCATCCAGGGATAACTATGGCTACACCTTC. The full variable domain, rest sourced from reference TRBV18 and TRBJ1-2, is NAGVMQNPRHLVRRRGQEARLRCSPMKGHSHVYWYRQLPEEGLKFMVYLQKENIIDESGMPKERFSAEFPKEGPSILRIQQVVRGDSAAYFCASSSRDNYGYTFGSGTRLTVV.

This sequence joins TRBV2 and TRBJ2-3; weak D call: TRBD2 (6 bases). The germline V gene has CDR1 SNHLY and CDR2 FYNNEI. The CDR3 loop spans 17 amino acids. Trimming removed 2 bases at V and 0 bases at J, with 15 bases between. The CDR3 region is CASSEFGGRASTDTQYF. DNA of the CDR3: TGTGCCAGCAGTGAATTCGGAGGGAGAGCTAGCACAGATACGCAGTATTTT.

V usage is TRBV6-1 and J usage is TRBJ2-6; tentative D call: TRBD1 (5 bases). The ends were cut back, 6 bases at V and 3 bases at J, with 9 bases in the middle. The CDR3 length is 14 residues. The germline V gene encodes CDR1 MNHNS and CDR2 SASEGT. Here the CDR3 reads CASRQGGGANVLTF. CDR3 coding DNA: TGTGCCAGCAGGCAGGGTGGTGGGGCCAACGTCCTGACTTTC.

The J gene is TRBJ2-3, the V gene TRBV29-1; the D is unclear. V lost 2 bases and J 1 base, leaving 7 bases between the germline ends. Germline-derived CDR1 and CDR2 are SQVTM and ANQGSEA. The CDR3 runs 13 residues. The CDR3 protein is CSVETGGTDTQYF. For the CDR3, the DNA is TGCAGCGTTGAAACTGGGGGCACAGATACGCAGTATTTT.

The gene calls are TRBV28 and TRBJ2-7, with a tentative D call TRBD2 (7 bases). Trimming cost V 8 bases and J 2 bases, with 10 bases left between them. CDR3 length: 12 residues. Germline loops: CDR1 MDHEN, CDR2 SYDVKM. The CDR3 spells CASGRGAYEQYF. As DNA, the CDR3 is TGTGCCAGCGGGAGGGGGGCCTACGAGCAGTACTTC.

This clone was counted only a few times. The CDR3 DNA sequence: TGTGCCAGCAGTTACGGACTGAGCTATGGCTACACCTTC. Amino acids: CASSYGLSYGYTF. The chain carries TRBV6-5 and TRBJ1-2; no clear D gene. Germline CDR1 reads MNHEY; CDR2 reads SVGAGI. Trimming took off 2 bases at V and 4 bases at J, with 8 bases between the two ends. This CDR3 has 13 residues.

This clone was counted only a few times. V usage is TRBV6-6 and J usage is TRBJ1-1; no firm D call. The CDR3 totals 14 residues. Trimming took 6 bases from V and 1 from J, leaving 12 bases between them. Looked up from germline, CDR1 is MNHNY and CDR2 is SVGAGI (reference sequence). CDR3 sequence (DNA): TGTGCCAGCAGATACCCCGGAGAGAACACTGAAGCTTTCTTT. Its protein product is CASRYPGENTEAFF.

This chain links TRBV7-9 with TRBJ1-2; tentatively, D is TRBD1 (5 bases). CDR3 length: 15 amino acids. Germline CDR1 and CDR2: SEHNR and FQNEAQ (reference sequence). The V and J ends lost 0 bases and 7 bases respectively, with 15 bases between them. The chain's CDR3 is CASSLAGGTSRGYTF. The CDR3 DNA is TGTGCCAGCAGCTTAGCTGGGGGTACCTCTCGTGGCTACACCTTC.

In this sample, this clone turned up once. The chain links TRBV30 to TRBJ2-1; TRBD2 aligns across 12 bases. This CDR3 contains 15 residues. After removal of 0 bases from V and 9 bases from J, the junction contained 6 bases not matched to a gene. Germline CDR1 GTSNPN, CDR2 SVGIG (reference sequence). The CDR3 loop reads CAWSVLSSGGAEQFF. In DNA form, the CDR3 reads TGTGCCTGGAGTGTACTGTCTAGCGGGGGGGCTGAGCAGTTCTTC.

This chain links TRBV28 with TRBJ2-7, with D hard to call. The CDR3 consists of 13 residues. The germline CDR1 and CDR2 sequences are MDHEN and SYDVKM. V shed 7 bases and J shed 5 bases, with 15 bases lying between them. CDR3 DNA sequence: TGTGCCAGCATCGCTTGGGCCGAAAACGAGCAGTACTTC. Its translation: CASIAWAENEQYF.

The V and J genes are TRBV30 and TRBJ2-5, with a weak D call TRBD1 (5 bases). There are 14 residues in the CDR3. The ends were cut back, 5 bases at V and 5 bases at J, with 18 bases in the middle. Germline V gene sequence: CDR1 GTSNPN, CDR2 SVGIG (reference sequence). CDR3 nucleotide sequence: TGTGCCTGGCAGGGATCGAACGCCCGGGAGACCCAGTACTTC. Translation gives CAWQGSNARETQYF.

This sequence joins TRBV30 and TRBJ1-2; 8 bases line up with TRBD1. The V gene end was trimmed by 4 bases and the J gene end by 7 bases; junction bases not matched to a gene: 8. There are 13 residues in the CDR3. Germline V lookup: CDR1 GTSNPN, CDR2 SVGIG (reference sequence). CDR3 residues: CAWTGQVLGGYTF. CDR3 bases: TGTGCCTGGACGGGACAGGTACTTGGTGGCTACACCTTC.

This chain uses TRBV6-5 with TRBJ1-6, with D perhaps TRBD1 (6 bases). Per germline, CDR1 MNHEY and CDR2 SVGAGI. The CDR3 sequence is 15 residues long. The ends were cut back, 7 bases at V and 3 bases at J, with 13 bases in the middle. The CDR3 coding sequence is TGTGCCAGCACCATTACAGGGAACTATAATTCACCCCTCCACTTT. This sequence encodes CASTITGNYNSPLHF.

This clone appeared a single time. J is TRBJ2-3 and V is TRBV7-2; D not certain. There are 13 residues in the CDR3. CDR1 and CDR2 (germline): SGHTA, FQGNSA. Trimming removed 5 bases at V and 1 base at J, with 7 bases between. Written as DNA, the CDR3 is TGTGCCAGCAGCGACCCGCGCACAGATACGCAGTATTTT. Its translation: CASSDPRTDTQYF.

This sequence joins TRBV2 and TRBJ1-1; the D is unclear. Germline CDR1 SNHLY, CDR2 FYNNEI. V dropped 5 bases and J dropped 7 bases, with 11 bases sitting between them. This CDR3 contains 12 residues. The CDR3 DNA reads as TGTGCCAGCAGTCGGACGGAGATTGAAGCTTTCTTT. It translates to CASSRTEIEAFF. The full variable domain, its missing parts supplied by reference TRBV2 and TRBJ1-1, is EPEVTQTPSHQVTQMGQEVILRCVPISNHLYFYWYRQILGQKVEFLVSFYNNEISEKSEIFDDQFSVERPDGSNFTLKIRSTKLEDSAMYFCASSRTEIEAFFGQGTRLTVV.

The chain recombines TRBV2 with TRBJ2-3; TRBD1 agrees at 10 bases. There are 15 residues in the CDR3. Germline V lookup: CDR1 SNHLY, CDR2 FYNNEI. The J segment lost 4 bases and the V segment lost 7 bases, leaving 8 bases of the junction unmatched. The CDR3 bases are TGTGCCAGCACGGGCGGGACAGGGGCACCAGATACGCAGTATTTT. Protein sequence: CASTGGTGAPDTQYF.